The 5 T cell receptor beta chains in this list originate from one sample, sequenced in a study of neurological immune-mediated disorders. TCRdb used MiXCR to reprocess the 5' RACE reads, holding one entry per CDR3 protein. The sample shows about 90,000 distinct CDR3 sequences, under 15% of them seen only once. As to time point: longitudinal time-point 2. Specimen: PBMCs. The receptor set was obtained from a female donor with HTLV-1-associated myelopathy (HAM/TSP).

This clonotype occurred many times. The V gene is TRBV5-1, the J gene TRBJ2-2; 9 nucleotides line up with TRBD2. J lost 4 bases, V lost 9 bases, and 7 bases had no gene match. CDR1 is SGHRS, CDR2 YFSETQ, per germline. The CDR3 has 14 residues. The CDR3 DNA sequence: TGCGCCAAAGCAAAACTAGCGGGCACCGGGGAGCTGTTTTTT. Encoded protein: CAKAKLAGTGELFF.

At least ten counts were recorded for this clonotype. This chain connects TRBV11-2 to TRBJ2-2; D perhaps matches TRBD2 (5 bases). Trimming removed 3 bases at V and 2 bases at J, with 16 bases between. Germline CDR1 SGHAT, CDR2 FQNNGV. This CDR3 has 17 amino acids. The CDR3 reads CASSFGVSSTNTGELFF. The DNA of the CDR3 is TGTGCCAGCAGCTTCGGGGTCTCTTCCACTAACACCGGGGAGCTGTTTTTT.

This clonotype was seen many times. J is TRBJ2-7 and V is TRBV24-1; the D gene is possibly TRBD2 (7 bases). CDR3 size: 16 residues. V was pared by 0 bases and J by 0 bases, with 11 bases between. From germline, CDR1 is KGHDR and CDR2 SFDVKD. CDR3 protein: CATSDLRGGPSYEQYF. DNA of the CDR3: TGTGCCACCAGTGATTTGCGCGGGGGCCCCTCCTACGAGCAGTACTTC.

There are many counts of this clonotype. The J gene is TRBJ2-2, the V gene TRBV25-1; D is uncertain. V lost 7 bases, J lost 2 bases, and 8 bases lay in between. CDR1 and CDR2 (germline): MGHDK, SYGVNS. The CDR3 totals 13 residues. The CDR3 loop reads CASTSVNTGELFF. CDR3 DNA: TGTGCCAGCACTTCCGTTAACACCGGGGAGCTGTTTTTT.

V usage is TRBV19 and J usage is TRBJ2-1, with D unresolved. The germline gives CDR1 LNHDA, CDR2 SQIVND (reference sequence). V lost 4 bases to trimming and J lost 4 bases, with 2 bases between them. The CDR3 is 11 amino acids. Here the CDR3 reads CASSRYNEQFF. The CDR3 bases are TGTGCCAGTAGTAGATACAATGAGCAGTTCTTC.